One and the same sample provided the 13 T cell receptor beta chains below, sequenced in a study of identical twins. One entry per CDR3 protein results from TCRdb running MiXCR on the 5' RACE reads. The sample lists approximately 300,000 distinct CDR3 sequences, less than 9.5% seen once, with roughly 6.8% in the top ten. The data were also submitted as part of a second study, on yellow fever vaccine responses in identical twins.

Sequenced sample: CD8+ T cells sorted from blood. The receptors originated from a woman under 30 in good health.

This clonotype was seen repeatedly, ten times or more. V usage is TRBV30 and J usage is TRBJ2-7, with D hard to call. V was pared by 1 base and J by 4 bases, with 5 bases between. The CDR3 length is 11 residues. Germline V CDR1 and CDR2: GTSNPN, SVGIG (reference sequence). The CDR3 sequence is CAWSGGYEQYF. CDR3 coding DNA: TGTGCCTGGAGTGGGGGATACGAGCAGTACTTC. Drawing the rest from reference TRBV30 and TRBJ2-7, the complete variable domain is SQTIHQWPATLVQPVGSPLSLECTVEGTSNPNLYWYRQAAGRGLQLLFYSVGIGQISSEVPQNLSASRPQDRQFILSSKKLLLSDSGFYLCAWSGGYEQYFGPGTRLTVT.

This clonotype was found a few times. J is TRBJ1-1 and V is TRBV5-6; D is possibly TRBD1 (5 bases). V gave up 2 bases and J gave up 5 bases, with 13 bases separating them. This CDR3 comprises 14 residues. Germline V gives CDR1 SGHDT, CDR2 YYEEEE. CDR3 region: CASSFGALVTEAFF. In DNA form, the CDR3 reads TGTGCCAGCAGCTTTGGGGCGTTGGTGACTGAAGCTTTCTTT.

This clonotype was seen at least ten times. The chain carries TRBV29-1 and TRBJ2-3, with TRBD2 identical over 15 bases. This CDR3 contains 17 residues. Germline assignment: CDR1 SQVTM and CDR2 ANQGSEA. V shed 3 bases and J 2 bases; nucleotides not matched to a gene: 6. The CDR3 DNA reads as TGCAGCGTTGACGGGACTAGCGGGGGGCCCTCCACAGATACGCAGTATTTT. Its translation is CSVDGTSGGPSTDTQYF.

The chain uses TRBV6-5 and TRBJ2-1, with TRBD1 matching 7 bases. CDR1 and CDR2 from the germline V gene are MNHEY and SVGAGI. With 5 bases clipped from V and 5 bases from J, the junction kept 6 bases outside the gene matches. CDR3 size: 14 residues. The CDR3 here is CASSTWTGHNEQFF. CDR3 DNA sequence: TGTGCCAGCAGTACTTGGACAGGACACAATGAGCAGTTCTTC.

This CDR3 reads CASSLSGGKNTEAFF. CDR3 in DNA: TGTGCCAGCAGCTTATCGGGGGGCAAGAACACTGAAGCTTTCTTT. The V gene is TRBV7-9, the J gene TRBJ1-1; maybe TRBD1 (6 bases). This CDR3 is 15 amino acids long. The germline V and J ends were trimmed by 2 bases and 1 base, with 11 bases remaining between them. Germline-derived CDR1 and CDR2 are SEHNR and FQNEAQ (reference sequence).

The chain joins TRBV6-2 or TRBV6-3 to TRBJ2-7, with a possible D match to TRBD1 (5 bases). The CDR3 totals 13 residues. The germline V gene encodes CDR1 MNHEY and CDR2 SVGEGT. V shed 5 bases and J shed 7 bases, with 15 bases lying between them. The CDR3 bases are TGTGCCAGCAGTCCCGCCAGGGCGGATGAGCAGTACTTC. Translated, it gives CASSPARADEQYF.

This clonotype came up many times. The chain links TRBV12-3 or TRBV12-4 to TRBJ1-6; 7 bases agree with TRBD1. The V segment lost 5 bases and the J segment 6 bases; nucleotides outside the gene matches: 4. The CDR3 contains 14 residues. The CDR3 DNA is TGTGCCAGCAGTGGGGGACAGCTTAATTCACCCCTCCACTTT. As protein: CASSGGQLNSPLHF.

This chain joins TRBV29-1 and TRBJ1-2; 8 nucleotides agree with TRBD1. CDR3 length: 13 amino acids. Germline V gene sequence: CDR1 SQVTM, CDR2 ANQGSEA. Germline trimming cut 6 bases from V and 6 bases from J; bases unmatched to any gene: 9. CDR3 sequence (DNA): TGCAGCGTCAAAATGACAGGGGCGGATGGCTACACCTTC. This codes for CSVKMTGADGYTF.

This chain uses TRBV3-1 with TRBJ1-2, with TRBD1 identical over 7 bases. V was pared by 11 bases and J by 2 bases, with 11 bases of the junction left unmatched. The germline V gene encodes CDR1 LGHDT and CDR2 YNNKEL (reference sequence). There are 14 residues in the CDR3. The CDR3 is CASSNSTGNYGYTF. The DNA for the CDR3 is TGTGCCTCCTCCAACTCGACAGGGAACTATGGCTACACCTTC.

The chain carries TRBV6-2 or TRBV6-3 and TRBJ1-2, with D perhaps TRBD1 (5 bases). Trimming took 6 bases from V and 7 from J, leaving 24 bases between them. This CDR3 has 16 amino acids. Germline V gives CDR1 MNHEY, CDR2 SVGEGT. CDR3 in DNA: TGTGCCAGCAGCCCCCCGAGGAGGGACGTAAAAGGTGGCTACACCTTC. It specifies CASSPPRRDVKGGYTF.

This clonotype was counted a few times. The chain recombines TRBV27 with TRBJ2-5; D ambiguous. In germline, CDR1 is MNHEY, CDR2 SMNVEV (reference sequence). The V end was cut by 8 bases, the J end by 7 bases, with 14 bases between. This CDR3 region has 12 residues. In DNA, the CDR3 is TGTGCCAGCCAGGACCCTAGAGGGACCCAGTACTTC. Its protein product is CASQDPRGTQYF.

At least ten counts were recorded for this clonotype. The J gene is TRBJ1-3, the V gene TRBV3-1; D gene unclear. This CDR3 is built from 14 residues. The V end lost 1 base, the J end lost 0 bases, and 4 bases lay between the germline ends. Looked up from germline, CDR1 is LGHDT and CDR2 is YNNKEL (reference sequence). The DNA for the CDR3 is TGTGCCAGCAGCCAAGGAGCCTCTGGAAACACCATATATTTT. As protein: CASSQGASGNTIYF.

V usage is TRBV7-9 and J usage is TRBJ2-7, with D uncertain. The germline V gene has CDR1 SEHNR and CDR2 FQNEAQ (reference sequence). The V end was cut by 1 base, the J end by 7 bases, with 8 bases between. The CDR3 sequence is 12 residues long. This CDR3 is CASSLGTVEQYF. In nucleotides, the CDR3 is TGTGCCAGCAGCTTAGGGACGGTAGAGCAGTACTTC.